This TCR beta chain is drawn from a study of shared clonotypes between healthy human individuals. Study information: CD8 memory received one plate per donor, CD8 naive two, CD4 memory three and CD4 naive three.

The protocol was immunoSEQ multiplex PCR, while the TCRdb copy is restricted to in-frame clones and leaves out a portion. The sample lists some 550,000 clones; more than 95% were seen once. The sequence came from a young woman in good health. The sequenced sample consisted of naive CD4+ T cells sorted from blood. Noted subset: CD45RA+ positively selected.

CDR3 protein: CASSPLGSGTNEKLFF. CDR3 nucleotides: TGTGCCAGCTCACCACTAGGCAGTGGAACTAATGAAAAACTGTTTTTT. The rearrangement joins TRBV18 to TRBJ1-4; D is uncertain. CDR3 length: 16 amino acids. The germline V gene encodes CDR1 KGHSH and CDR2 LQKENI. V lost 1 base, J lost 1 base, and 10 bases lay in between. Complete variable domain (other parts from reference TRBV18 and TRBJ1-4): NAGVMQNPRHLVRRRGQEARLRCSPMKGHSHVYWYRQLPEEGLKFMVYLQKENIIDESGMPKERFSAEFPKEGPSILRIQQVVRGDSAAYFCASSPLGSGTNEKLFFGSGTQLSVL.